The sequence of this T cell receptor (beta chain) was determined in a study of human T cells and chemical hapten exposure. The V gene end was trimmed by 6 bases and the J gene end by 0 bases; junction bases not matched to a gene: 9. The length of the CDR3 is 16 residues. Germline V gene lookup returns CDR1 SQVTM and CDR2 ANQGSEA. This clonotype has at least ten counts. TCRdb recomputed calls from the RACE reads with MiXCR, one row per CDR3 protein. The sample shows tens of thousands of distinct CDR3 sequences, 7.5% to 8% of them seen only once. Time point here: pre-sensitization, week 0. Regarding treatment: therapeutic diphenylcyclopropenone sensitization with weekly scalp DPC. Non-pregnant alopecia patients aged 18 to 70, suitable for DPC therapy.

The rearrangement links TRBV29-1 to TRBJ2-3; 10 positions agree with TRBD2. The receptor's source is a woman aged 45-60 years with alopecia areata. Some clones in this sample may be carry-over from other donors' samples. Specimen: whole blood, collected in connection with sensitization to the hapten diphenylcyclopropenone (DPC). CDR3 protein: CSVAGVAGGSTDTQYF. DNA of the CDR3: TGCAGCGTAGCCGGGGTAGCGGGAGGCAGCACAGATACGCAGTATTTT.